These 18 T cell receptor beta chains originate from one sample sequenced in a study of shared clonotypes between healthy human individuals. Only in-frame clones appear in the TCRdb table, and some are missing; sequencing was by immunoSEQ multiplex PCR. This table has 2,500,000 or so clones, around 92% appearing once. The source material was naive CD4+ T cells from PBMCs. Subset of the sample: CD45RA+ positively selected. These receptors all stem from a young man in good health. Some clones in this sample may be carry-over from other donors' samples.

The CDR3 region is CASSQVPNSDFGPQHF. CDR3 in DNA: TGCGCCAGCAGCCAAGTTCCGAATTCGGACTTCGGTCCCCAGCATTTT. This rearrangement joins TRBV4-1 to TRBJ1-5; D remains ambiguous. V was trimmed by 1 base and J by 10 bases, leaving 20 bases between them. From germline, CDR1 is MGHRA and CDR2 YSYEKL. There are 16 residues in the CDR3.

Remarks on this clone: In the same sample, other DNA sequences code for this CDR3. This chain links TRBV30 with TRBJ1-1; possible D gene TRBD1, 6 bases. The V and J ends lost 3 bases and 1 base respectively, with 9 bases between them. This CDR3 comprises 13 residues. Germline-derived CDR1 and CDR2 are GTSNPN and SVGIG (reference sequence). In DNA form, the CDR3 reads TGTGCCTGGAGCGAGGACAGGAACACTGAAGCTTTCTTT. Translation: CAWSEDRNTEAFF. The complete variable domain, with remaining parts taken from reference TRBV30 and TRBJ1-1, reads SQTIHQWPATLVQPVGSPLSLECTVEGTSNPNLYWYRQAAGRGLQLLFYSVGIGQISSEVPQNLSASRPQDRQFILSSKKLLLSDSGFYLCAWSEDRNTEAFFGQGTRLTVV.

This clone appeared a single time. This sequence joins TRBV10-3 and TRBJ1-2, with no clear D. The V end lost 0 bases, the J end lost 4 bases, and 9 bases lay between the germline ends. The CDR3 runs 14 residues. Germline V gives CDR1 ENHRY, CDR2 SYGVKD. The chain's CDR3 is CAISESRRSYGYTF. The CDR3 region has the DNA TGTGCCATCAGTGAGTCCCGGAGGTCCTATGGCTACACCTTC.

The V gene is TRBV7-9, the J gene TRBJ2-3; 8 bases align to TRBD1. J gave up 5 bases and V 8 bases, and 6 bases lay outside the gene matches. The germline V gene has CDR1 SEHNR and CDR2 FQNEAQ (reference sequence). The CDR3 contains 13 residues. CDR3 region: CASRQGKGDTQYF. The CDR3 DNA follows: TGTGCCAGCCGACAGGGGAAAGGAGATACGCAGTATTTT. Full variable domain (rest looked up from reference TRBV7-9 and TRBJ2-3): DTGVSQNPRHKITKRGQNVTFRCDPISEHNRLYWYRQTLGQGPEFLTYFQNEAQLEKSRLLSDRFSAERPKGSFSTLEIQRTEQGDSAMYLCASRQGKGDTQYFGPGTRLTVL.

The chain carries TRBV11-2 and TRBJ2-7; tentative D call: TRBD2 (5 bases). This CDR3 has 12 amino acids. V gave up 4 bases and J gave up 7 bases, with 11 bases separating them. CDR1 is SGHAT and CDR2 is FQNNGV in the germline V gene. CDR3 nucleotides: TGTGCCAGCAGCTCTCGGAGGAGAGAGCAGTACTTC. Translation gives CASSSRRREQYF.

The rearrangement joins TRBV14 to TRBJ2-4, with D tentatively TRBD2 (6 bases). CDR3 length equals 17 residues. Germline CDR1 SGHDN, CDR2 FVKESK. With 3 bases removed from V and 1 base from J, the gap between germline ends came to 16 bases. CDR3 amino acids: CASSHAPAGLAKNIQYF. CDR3 bases: TGTGCCAGCAGCCACGCCCCAGCGGGCTTGGCCAAAAACATTCAGTACTTC. Drawing the rest from reference TRBV14 and TRBJ2-4, the complete variable domain is EAGVTQFPSHSVIEKGQTVTLRCDPISGHDNLYWYRRVMGKEIKFLLHFVKESKQDESGMPNNRFLAERTGGTYSTLKVQPAELEDSGVYFCASSHAPAGLAKNIQYFGAGTRLSVL.

This clone has a handful of counts. The chain couples TRBV6-1 to TRBJ2-1; perhaps D is TRBD1 or TRBD2 (5 bases each). CDR3 length equals 15 residues. Germline CDR1 MNHNS, CDR2 SASEGT. V shed 2 bases and J shed 1 base, with 9 bases lying between them. This CDR3 is CASSEFWGSYNEQFF. The CDR3 DNA is TGTGCCAGCAGTGAATTCTGGGGGTCCTACAATGAGCAGTTCTTC.

This clone was seen a single time. The V call is TRBV7-9, the J call TRBJ2-1; TRBD2 matches at 7 bases. CDR1 SEHNR and CDR2 FQNEAQ come from the germline V gene (reference sequence). The CDR3 sequence is 14 residues long. The junction had 6 bases not matched to a gene; V was cut back by 7 bases and J by 3 bases. The CDR3 DNA follows: TGTGCCAGCACAGTACTAGCGATCTACAATGAGCAGTTCTTC. Its translation: CASTVLAIYNEQFF. The variable domain in full, with the rest retrieved from reference TRBV7-9 and TRBJ2-1, is DTGVSQNPRHKITKRGQNVTFRCDPISEHNRLYWYRQTLGQGPEFLTYFQNEAQLEKSRLLSDRFSAERPKGSFSTLEIQRTEQGDSAMYLCASTVLAIYNEQFFGPGTRLTVL.

The V and J genes are TRBV7-8 and TRBJ2-1; the D call may be TRBD1 or TRBD2 (7 bases each). V was clipped by 2 bases and J by 4 bases, with 12 bases between them. The length of the CDR3 is 15 residues. The V gene's germline CDR1 is SGHVS and CDR2 FQNEAQ. The CDR3 sequence: CASSLREDRYNEQFF. CDR3 in DNA: TGTGCCAGCAGCTTACGGGAGGACAGGTACAATGAGCAGTTCTTC.

Turning to this clone: Other DNA sequences of this sample code for an identical CDR3. The chain has TRBV5-1 and TRBJ2-1; 7 nucleotides align to TRBD2. J gave up 4 bases and V 0 bases, and 4 bases lay outside the gene matches. Germline CDR1 SGHRS, CDR2 YFSETQ. This CDR3 comprises 15 residues. CDR3 DNA sequence: TGCGCCAGCAGCTTGGCAGCGGGACCGTACAATGAGCAGTTCTTC. As protein: CASSLAAGPYNEQFF.

The rearrangement joins TRBV28 to TRBJ2-1; D remains ambiguous. The CDR3 loop spans 13 amino acids. The germline V gene has CDR1 MDHEN and CDR2 SYDVKM. Trimming left V 5 bases short and J 5 bases short, with 10 bases between. The CDR3 nucleotides are TGTGCCAGCAGTCCACCGGAGAACAATGAGCAGTTCTTC. Amino acids: CASSPPENNEQFF. Supplemented by reference TRBV28 and TRBJ2-1, the full variable domain reads DVKVTQSSRYLVKRTGEKVFLECVQDMDHENMFWYRQDPGLGLRLIYFSYDVKMKEKGDIPEGYSVSREKKERFSLILESASTNQTSMYLCASSPPENNEQFFGPGTRLTVL.

This clone came up a few times. The V call is TRBV14, the J call TRBJ1-1; weak D call: TRBD1 (5 bases). From germline, CDR1 is SGHDN and CDR2 FVKESK. This CDR3 region has 17 residues. Trimming pared 4 bases from V and 5 bases from J, leaving 23 bases between. For the CDR3, the DNA is TGTGCCAGCAGCCCTCTGCGGGGGGGGAGAGAAGGGACTGAAGCTTTCTTT. Its protein is CASSPLRGGREGTEAFF. The full variable domain, rest sourced from reference TRBV14 and TRBJ1-1, is EAGVTQFPSHSVIEKGQTVTLRCDPISGHDNLYWYRRVMGKEIKFLLHFVKESKQDESGMPNNRFLAERTGGTYSTLKVQPAELEDSGVYFCASSPLRGGREGTEAFFGQGTRLTVV.

About this clone itself: An end of the junction does not agree with germline; a read error may underlie this. The J gene is TRBJ1-1, the V gene TRBV28; D uncertain. The length of the CDR3 is 14 residues. CDR1 and CDR2 from the germline V gene are MDHEN and SYDVKM. CDR3 DNA sequence: TGTGCCAGCAGTTTATTCGTGGGCCACACTGGAGCTTTCTTT. Encoded protein: CASSLFVGHTGAFF.

This rearrangement joins TRBV7-2 to TRBJ1-6, with a weak D call TRBD1 (5 bases). The ends were cut back, 2 bases at V and 7 bases at J, with 9 bases in the middle. The CDR3 spans 14 residues. Germline-derived CDR1 and CDR2 are SGHTA and FQGNSA. CDR3 amino acids: CASSLKTGNSPLHF. CDR3 DNA: TGTGCCAGCAGCTTAAAAACAGGCAATTCACCCCTCCACTTT.

The chain carries TRBV7-8 and TRBJ1-5, with TRBD1 as a possible D gene (5 bases). The CDR3 covers 15 residues. From germline, CDR1 is SGHVS and CDR2 FQNEAQ. Trimming removed 5 bases from V and 3 bases from J, with 14 bases in between. This CDR3 is CASSQDQGFNQPQHF. CDR3 coding DNA: TGTGCCAGCAGCCAAGATCAGGGTTTCAATCAGCCCCAGCATTTT. Drawing the rest from reference TRBV7-8 and TRBJ1-5, the complete variable domain is GAGVSQSPRYKVAKRGQDVALRCDPISGHVSLFWYQQALGQGPEFLTYFQNEAQLDKSGLPSDRFFAERPEGSVSTLKIQRTQQEDSAVYLCASSQDQGFNQPQHFGDGTRLSIL.

This chain joins TRBV7-9 and TRBJ1-2; 8 bases match TRBD1. The CDR3 sequence is 15 residues long. The germline CDR1 and CDR2 sequences are SEHNR and FQNEAQ (reference sequence). J lost 2 bases, V lost 5 bases, and 7 bases had no gene match. The CDR3 reads CASSPVRGRNYGYTF. The CDR3 DNA reads as TGTGCCAGCAGCCCGGTCAGGGGGCGCAACTATGGCTACACCTTC. Based on the CDR3 plus reference TRBV7-9 and TRBJ1-2, the full variable domain is DTGVSQNPRHKITKRGQNVTFRCDPISEHNRLYWYRQTLGQGPEFLTYFQNEAQLEKSRLLSDRFSAERPKGSFSTLEIQRTEQGDSAMYLCASSPVRGRNYGYTFGSGTRLTVV.

This chain uses TRBV10-3 with TRBJ1-2; D may be TRBD1 (6 bases). The CDR3 is 14 residues long. CDR1 is ENHRY and CDR2 is SYGVKD in the germline V gene. V lost 6 bases and J lost 2, with 13 bases in between. The CDR3 sequence: CAIRQGEGNYGYTF. In DNA, the CDR3 is TGTGCCATCAGACAGGGAGAAGGGAACTATGGCTACACCTTC.

The chain recombines TRBV9 with TRBJ2-6; D gene ambiguous. The V and J ends lost 3 bases and 0 bases respectively, with 10 bases between them. Germline V gives CDR1 SGDLS, CDR2 YYNGEE. This CDR3 contains 16 residues. CDR3 nucleotides: TGTGCCAGCAGCGCCGGTGACCTCTCTGGGGCCAACGTCCTGACTTTC. It encodes CASSAGDLSGANVLTF.